The 7 T cell receptor beta chains below were found in one sample sequenced in a study of beta chain features in type 1 diabetes. Study-wide findings and caveats: Moderate yet significant TCRB CDR3 shortening was seen in Type 1 diabetes patients in all four CD4+ subsets.

Sequenced material consisted of expressed TCRB transcripts (all of the isolated RNA was reverse transcribed). Generated by immunoSEQ multiplex PCR, the TCRdb table keeps only in-frame clones and is missing some. The sample holds about 700,000 clones, about an eighth seen once. Their antigens are not known. The sample comprised naive CD4+ T cells from blood. Receptors originate from a man between 18 and 35 years old with type 1 diabetes.

This clone has only a few counts. J is TRBJ2-4 and V is TRBV5-1; 9 nucleotides align to TRBD1. J gave up 9 bases and V 6 bases, and 10 bases lay outside the gene matches. The germline V gene encodes CDR1 SGHRS and CDR2 YFSETQ. CDR3 length equals 14 residues. This CDR3 reads CASKERTGEGIQYF. CDR3 nucleotide sequence: TGCGCCAGCAAGGAGAGGACAGGGGAAGGCATTCAGTACTTC.

In this sample, this clone turned up a few times. The chain uses TRBV7-2 and TRBJ1-5, with D possibly matching TRBD1 (5 bases). This CDR3 spans 14 amino acids. V was cut by 2 bases and J by 7 bases, with 12 bases left in between. The germline V gene encodes CDR1 SGHTA and CDR2 FQGNSA. The CDR3 sequence: CASSLTTAEQPQHF. CDR3 sequence (DNA): TGTGCCAGCAGCTTAACGACAGCGGAACAGCCCCAGCATTTT.

The rearrangement links TRBV5-1 to TRBJ2-1; perhaps TRBD2 as D (6 bases). This CDR3 region has 15 residues. V lost 4 bases, J lost 7 bases, and 18 bases lay in between. Per germline, CDR1 SGHRS and CDR2 YFSETQ. CDR3 amino acids: CASSPSDPRENEQFF. The DNA of the CDR3 is TGCGCCAGCAGCCCTAGCGACCCCCGTGAAAATGAGCAGTTCTTC.

The V call is TRBV29-1, the J call TRBJ2-5; no clear D. Trimming removed 2 bases at V and 5 bases at J, with 12 bases between. From germline, CDR1 is SQVTM and CDR2 ANQGSEA. CDR3 length equals 13 residues. CDR3 DNA: TGCAGCGTTGAACGGATTTCCTCGGAGACCCAGTACTTC. Translation gives CSVERISSETQYF. The full variable domain, completed using reference TRBV29-1 and TRBJ2-5, is SAVISQKPSRDICQRGTSLTIQCQVDSQVTMMFWYRQQPGQSLTLIATANQGSEATYESGFVIDKFPISRPNLTFSTLTVSNMSPEDSSIYLCSVERISSETQYFGPGTRLLVL.

V gene TRBV4-1 combines with J gene TRBJ2-6; D is unclear. The CDR3 runs 14 residues. V was trimmed by 5 bases and J by 1 base, leaving 6 bases between them. CDR1 and CDR2 from the germline V gene are MGHRA and YSYEKL. The CDR3 bases are TGCGCCAGCAGCGAGCAATCTGGGGCCAACGTCCTGACTTTC. It codes for CASSEQSGANVLTF.

This clone appeared a few times. Other DNA sequences of this sample code for an identical CDR3. The V gene is TRBV7-2, the J gene TRBJ2-1, with 8 bases aligning to TRBD2. The CDR3 is made up of 15 amino acids. The germline CDR1 and CDR2 sequences are SGHTA and FQGNSA. Trimming cost V 3 bases and J 3 bases; bases outside gene matches: 4. The CDR3 here is CASSLSAGGYNEQFF. For the CDR3, the DNA is TGTGCCAGCAGCTTGTCCGCGGGGGGCTACAATGAGCAGTTCTTC.

This chain links TRBV7-2 with TRBJ1-2, with 9 bases aligning to TRBD1. The CDR3 totals 14 residues. The V gene's germline CDR1 is SGHTA and CDR2 FQGNSA. J was trimmed by 8 bases and V by 6 bases; bases with no gene match: 10. As DNA, the CDR3 is TGTGCCAGCAGTTTCCAGGGACAGGGCGGCGGCTACACCTTC. Translating gives CASSFQGQGGGYTF.